The text below deals with one T cell receptor (beta chain). The antigen is not known. The data were obtained in a study of T cell repertoires in cytomegalovirus infection. Points from the study as a whole: HLA-C-restricted CMV-specific TCR beta clonotypes prevailed in the ex vivo response.

In germline, CDR1 is SGHRS, CDR2 YFSETQ. V lost 2 bases and J 6 bases, leaving 20 bases between the germline ends. The length of the CDR3 is 16 residues. In TCRdb, the reads were re-called with MiXCR into one record per CDR3 protein. The profile shows about 360,000 distinct CDR3 sequences, 15% to 20% of them singletons. This sequence joins TRBV5-1 and TRBJ1-1, with D possibly being TRBD1 (5 bases). The source material was PBMCs. The receptor was isolated from a human donor in good health (CMV status not recorded). Some clones in this sample may be carry-over from other donors' samples. This CDR3 is CASSLRGGPAISEAFF. DNA of the CDR3: TGCGCCAGCAGCTTAAGGGGAGGCCCCGCAATTTCTGAAGCTTTCTTT.